The 26 T cell receptor beta chains below all came from one sample that was sequenced in a study of beta chain features in type 1 diabetes. The study reverse transcribed the entire isolated RNA, so it sequenced expressed TCRB transcripts. Assay: immunoSEQ multiplex PCR; the TCRdb copy retains only in-frame clones and omits some. The sample records roughly 250,000 clones, 68% being singletons. The sequenced sample was naive CD4+ T cells from blood. The receptors originated from a man aged 25-40 years in good health.

The CDR3 region has the DNA TGTGCCATCAGTGAGTCACCCGATGATGAGCAGTTCTTC. It is translated as CAISESPDDEQFF. J is TRBJ2-1 and V is TRBV10-3; the D is unclear. Germline V CDR1 and CDR2: ENHRY, SYGVKD. V lost 0 bases and J 8 bases, leaving 8 bases between the germline ends. CDR3 size: 13 residues.

This clone came up a few times. This sequence joins TRBV19 and TRBJ2-7, with TRBD2 as a possible D gene (6 bases). The CDR3 is 14 residues long. V lost 5 bases, J lost 0 bases, and 11 bases lay in between. Looked up from germline, CDR1 is LNHDA and CDR2 is SQIVND (reference sequence). The CDR3 loop reads CASSAGGNSYEQYF. CDR3 nucleotides: TGTGCCAGTAGTGCTGGCGGGAACTCCTACGAGCAGTACTTC.

The chain has TRBV7-9 and TRBJ2-1; D may be TRBD1 or TRBD2 (5 bases each). Deletions cut 5 bases from V and 6 bases from J, with 14 bases between. The germline V gene encodes CDR1 SEHNR and CDR2 FQNEAQ (reference sequence). This CDR3 region has 14 residues. The CDR3 DNA sequence: TGTGCCAGCAGCCGACCCGAGAGGGGCAATGAGCAGTTCTTC. It specifies CASSRPERGNEQFF.

This sequence joins TRBV29-1 and TRBJ2-3; D perhaps matches TRBD2 (6 bases). In germline, CDR1 is SQVTM, CDR2 ANQGSEA. This CDR3 comprises 14 residues. Trimming took 6 bases from V and 2 from J, leaving 15 bases between them. CDR3 in amino acids: CSVIVLATTDTQYF. In nucleotides, the CDR3 is TGCAGCGTCATCGTTCTAGCGACCACAGATACGCAGTATTTT.

The chain links TRBV10-3 to TRBJ1-1, with D uncertain. Trimming cost V 4 bases and J 8 bases, with 8 bases left between them. Germline loops: CDR1 ENHRY, CDR2 SYGVKD. The CDR3 is 11 residues long. CDR3 nucleotides: TGTGCCATCAGTGGCGACGGCGAAGCTTTCTTT. Translating it yields CAISGDGEAFF.

As concerns this clone: Other DNA sequences of this sample code for an identical CDR3. V usage is TRBV10-3 and J usage is TRBJ1-2; D is undetermined. Between the trimmed V and J ends, which lost 0 bases and 8 bases, there was a span of 4 bases. Germline V gene lookup returns CDR1 ENHRY and CDR2 SYGVKD. The CDR3 sequence is 11 residues long. DNA for the CDR3: TGTGCCATCAGTGAGTCTGGGGGCTACACCTTC. Its translation: CAISESGGYTF.

V gene TRBV30 combines with J gene TRBJ1-1; no definite D call. The germline V gene encodes CDR1 GTSNPN and CDR2 SVGIG (reference sequence). V lost 3 bases and J lost 3, with 11 bases in between. The CDR3 totals 13 residues. CDR3 residues: CAWSPIPYTEAFF. CDR3 nucleotides: TGTGCCTGGAGCCCCATACCCTACACTGAAGCTTTCTTT.

The chain couples TRBV30 to TRBJ2-5; no clear D gene. Germline V CDR1 and CDR2: GTSNPN, SVGIG (reference sequence). The V and J ends lost 3 bases and 1 base respectively, with 9 bases between them. This CDR3 region has 13 residues. In nucleotides, the CDR3 is TGTGCCTGGAGCTGGATTTTCCAAGAGACCCAGTACTTC. Its protein is CAWSWIFQETQYF.

The rearrangement joins TRBV18 to TRBJ1-2; D possibly corresponds to TRBD1 (5 bases). This CDR3 region has 13 residues. The V gene lost 2 bases and the J gene lost 4 bases, with 8 bases spanning the gap. CDR1 is KGHSH, CDR2 LQKENI, per germline. This CDR3 is CASSPDSVYGYTF. As DNA, the CDR3 is TGTGCCAGCTCACCAGACAGTGTCTATGGCTACACCTTC.

This sequence joins TRBV10-3 and TRBJ1-1; possibly TRBD1 for D (5 bases). This CDR3 comprises 14 residues. Germline CDR1 reads ENHRY; CDR2 reads SYGVKD. Trimming cost V 2 bases and J 2 bases, with 9 bases left between them. In nucleotides, the CDR3 is TGTGCCATCAGTGAGGGGACGGGTAACACTGAAGCTTTCTTT. Its protein is CAISEGTGNTEAFF.

J is TRBJ1-6 and V is TRBV30; 7 bases are a match to TRBD1. The CDR3 has 13 amino acids. The germline V gene encodes CDR1 GTSNPN and CDR2 SVGIG (reference sequence). V lost 3 bases, J lost 8 bases, and 4 bases stayed unmatched. The CDR3 reads CAWRTGLDSPLHF. CDR3 bases: TGTGCCTGGAGGACAGGGTTAGATTCACCCCTCCACTTT.

The chain is built from TRBV21-1 and TRBJ2-5; the table calls TRBD1, which could not be checked here. TRBV21-1 is flagged as a pseudogene. This CDR3 is 15 amino acids long. The chain's CDR3 is CASSKGRQGKETQYF. The CDR3 coding sequence is TGTGCCAGCAGCAAAGGAAGGCAGGGTAAAGAGACCCAGTACTTC.

This clone was seen only a few times. The chain joins TRBV25-1 to TRBJ2-1; TRBD1 matches at 9 bases. With V trimmed by 4 bases and J by 10 bases, 8 bases remained unmatched. This CDR3 comprises 14 residues. In germline, CDR1 is MGHDK, CDR2 SYGVNS. CDR3 sequence reads: CASSAGQGEKEQFF. The CDR3 region has the DNA TGTGCCAGCAGTGCGGGACAGGGTGAAAAGGAGCAGTTCTTC. The variable domain in full, completed from reference TRBV25-1 and TRBJ2-1, reads EADIYQTPRYLVIGTGKKITLECSQTMGHDKMYWYQQDPGMELHLIHYSYGVNSTEKGDLSSESTVSRIRTEHFPLTLESARPSHTSQYLCASSAGQGEKEQFFGPGTRLTVL.

The CDR3 DNA reads as TGTGCCAGCAGCCCCCGTGGGGCCGGGTCCTACGAGCAGTACTTC. Residues: CASSPRGAGSYEQYF. The genes are TRBV9 and TRBJ2-7; D might be TRBD1 (5 bases). Per germline, CDR1 SGDLS and CDR2 YYNGEE. V was cut by 4 bases and J by 1 base, with 15 bases left in between. The length of the CDR3 is 15 residues.

The J gene is TRBJ1-1, the V gene TRBV6-5, with D possibly matching TRBD1 (6 bases). Germline assignment: CDR1 MNHEY and CDR2 SVGAGI. The germline V and J ends were trimmed by 1 base and 1 base, with 7 bases remaining between them. The CDR3 is made up of 14 amino acids. The CDR3 is CASSYLQGNTEAFF. CDR3 DNA: TGTGCCAGCAGTTACTTACAGGGGAACACTGAAGCTTTCTTT.

The V call is TRBV11-3, the J call TRBJ2-5, with a possible D match to TRBD1 (7 bases). Germline CDR1 and CDR2: SGHNT and YENEEA. The CDR3 contains 14 residues. Trimming shortened V by 4 bases and J by 4 bases, and 13 bases separated the two germline ends. CDR3 amino acids: CASSSQGGPETQYF. The DNA for the CDR3 is TGTGCCAGCAGCTCCCAGGGGGGCCCAGAGACCCAGTACTTC.

The chain has TRBV5-4 and TRBJ2-3; TRBD1 might be the D (5 bases). The V end was cut by 5 bases, the J end by 1 base, with 11 bases between. This CDR3 spans 14 amino acids. Germline CDR1 and CDR2: SGHNT and YYREEE (reference sequence). The CDR3: CASSYDRRTDTQYF. CDR3 nucleotide sequence: TGTGCCAGCAGTTACGACAGACGCACAGATACGCAGTATTTT.

The chain has TRBV11-2 and TRBJ1-2; TRBD1 matches 11 bases. Germline-derived CDR1 and CDR2 are SGHAT and FQNNGV. The J segment lost 6 bases and the V segment lost 7 bases, leaving 13 bases of the junction unmatched. The length of the CDR3 is 16 residues. The CDR3 nucleotides read TGTGCCAGCACCAACCGAGGGACAGGGGGTAGCGATGGCTACACCTTC. This gives the protein CASTNRGTGGSDGYTF.

The chain has TRBV28 and TRBJ1-5; unclear D gene. The V gene's germline CDR1 is MDHEN and CDR2 SYDVKM. V gave up 6 bases and J gave up 4 bases, with 10 bases separating them. The length of the CDR3 is 13 residues. CDR3 sequence (DNA): TGTGCCAGCAGCCAGAGAGGGAATCAGCCCCAGCATTTT. Its translation is CASSQRGNQPQHF.

This clone was picked up one time. V usage is TRBV7-2 and J usage is TRBJ2-5, with a tentative D call TRBD1 (6 bases). The germline gives CDR1 SGHTA, CDR2 FQGNSA. Deletions cut 5 bases from V and 2 bases from J, with 12 bases between. The CDR3 sequence is 14 residues long. Written as DNA, the CDR3 is TGTGCCAGCAGCACCACAGGGAGACAAGAGACCCAGTACTTC. Translation: CASSTTGRQETQYF.

Notes on this clone: This sample includes further DNA sequences coding for the same CDR3. The chain employs TRBV29-1 and TRBJ1-1; D unresolved. This CDR3 has 13 amino acids. The V gene's germline CDR1 is SQVTM and CDR2 ANQGSEA. V lost 4 bases and J lost 0, with 9 bases in between. The CDR3 DNA reads TGCAGCGTTGGTCGACAAATGAACACTGAAGCTTTCTTT. It is translated as CSVGRQMNTEAFF.

The rearrangement links TRBV25-1 to TRBJ1-4; no clear D. The CDR3 consists of 13 residues. Germline CDR1 MGHDK, CDR2 SYGVNS. The V and J ends lost 1 base and 10 bases respectively, with 10 bases between them. CDR3 sequence reads: CASSELSKGKLFF. Written as DNA, the CDR3 is TGTGCCAGCAGTGAATTGTCGAAGGGAAAACTGTTTTTT.

This chain uses TRBV10-3 with TRBJ2-5; no clear D gene. V was cut by 7 bases and J by 0 bases, with 12 bases left in between. The CDR3 has 14 amino acids. Germline V gene lookup returns CDR1 ENHRY and CDR2 SYGVKD. The CDR3 DNA is TGTGCCATCAAGGCACGAGGAGACCAAGAGACCCAGTACTTC. It encodes CAIKARGDQETQYF.

V gene TRBV28 combines with J gene TRBJ2-1; no definite D call. This CDR3 has 11 amino acids. V dropped 5 bases and J dropped 10 bases, with 9 bases sitting between them. Germline V gene data show CDR1 as MDHEN and CDR2 as SYDVKM. The DNA of the CDR3 is TGTGCCAGCAGTCCAAATAGGGAGCAGTTCTTC. It codes for CASSPNREQFF. Together with reference TRBV28 and TRBJ2-1, the CDR3 gives the full variable domain: DVKVTQSSRYLVKRTGEKVFLECVQDMDHENMFWYRQDPGLGLRLIYFSYDVKMKEKGDIPEGYSVSREKKERFSLILESASTNQTSMYLCASSPNREQFFGPGTRLTVL.

The chain has TRBV30 and TRBJ1-1; the D is unclear. CDR1 and CDR2 from the germline V gene are GTSNPN and SVGIG (reference sequence). The CDR3 consists of 12 residues. Trimming took 2 bases from V and 5 from J, leaving 9 bases between them. CDR3 bases: TGTGCCTGGAGTACGGGGAAGACTGAAGCTTTCTTT. Protein product: CAWSTGKTEAFF.

The chain couples TRBV2 to TRBJ2-7; D might be TRBD1 (7 bases). V was cut by 5 bases and J by 2 bases, with 19 bases left in between. Germline V CDR1 and CDR2: SNHLY, FYNNEI. This CDR3 has 16 residues. The CDR3 protein is CASSPPGGQLTYEQYF. Written as DNA, the CDR3 is TGTGCCAGCAGTCCCCCCGGGGGACAGCTCACCTACGAGCAGTACTTC.